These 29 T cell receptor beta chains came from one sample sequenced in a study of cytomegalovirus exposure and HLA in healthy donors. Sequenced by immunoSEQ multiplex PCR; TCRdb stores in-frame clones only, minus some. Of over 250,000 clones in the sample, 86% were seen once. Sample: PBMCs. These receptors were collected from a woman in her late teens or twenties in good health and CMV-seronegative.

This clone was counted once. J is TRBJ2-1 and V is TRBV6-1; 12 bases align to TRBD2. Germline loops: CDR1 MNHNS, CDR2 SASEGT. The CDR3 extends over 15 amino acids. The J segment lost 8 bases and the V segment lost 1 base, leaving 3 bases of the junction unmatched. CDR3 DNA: TGTGCCAGCAGTGAAGGGACTAGCGGGACCCATGAGCAGTTCTTC. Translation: CASSEGTSGTHEQFF.

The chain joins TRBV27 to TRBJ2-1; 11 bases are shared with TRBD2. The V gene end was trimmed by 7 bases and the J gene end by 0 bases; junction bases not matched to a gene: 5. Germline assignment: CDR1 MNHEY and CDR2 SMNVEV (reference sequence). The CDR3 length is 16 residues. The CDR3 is CASKTSGSVSYNEQFF. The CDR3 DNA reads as TGTGCCAGCAAAACTAGCGGGAGTGTCTCCTACAATGAGCAGTTCTTC.

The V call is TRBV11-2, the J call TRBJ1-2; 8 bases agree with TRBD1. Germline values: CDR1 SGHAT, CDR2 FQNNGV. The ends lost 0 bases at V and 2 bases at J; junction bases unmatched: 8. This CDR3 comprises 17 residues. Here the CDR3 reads CASSLDLTGGDNYGYTF. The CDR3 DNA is TGTGCCAGCAGCTTAGATCTTACAGGGGGTGACAACTATGGCTACACCTTC.

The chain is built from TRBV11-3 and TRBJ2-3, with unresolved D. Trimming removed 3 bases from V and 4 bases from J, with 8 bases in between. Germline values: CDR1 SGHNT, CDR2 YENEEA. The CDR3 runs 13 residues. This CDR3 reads CASSLSRSDTQYF. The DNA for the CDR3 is TGTGCCAGCAGCTTGTCGAGGTCAGATACGCAGTATTTT.

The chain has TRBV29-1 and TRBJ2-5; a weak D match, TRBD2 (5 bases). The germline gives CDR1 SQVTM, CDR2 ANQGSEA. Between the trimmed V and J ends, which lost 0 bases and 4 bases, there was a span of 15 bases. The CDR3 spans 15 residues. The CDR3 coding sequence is TGCAGCGTTGAAGAGCCCATGTGGGGAGTAGAGACCCAGTACTTC. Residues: CSVEEPMWGVETQYF.

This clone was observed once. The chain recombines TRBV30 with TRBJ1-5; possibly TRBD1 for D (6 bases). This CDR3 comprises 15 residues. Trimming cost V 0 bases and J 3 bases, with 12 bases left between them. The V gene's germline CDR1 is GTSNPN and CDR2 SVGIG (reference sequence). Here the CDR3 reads CAWSVGGGYNQPQHF. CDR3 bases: TGTGCCTGGAGTGTAGGGGGGGGATACAATCAGCCCCAGCATTTT.

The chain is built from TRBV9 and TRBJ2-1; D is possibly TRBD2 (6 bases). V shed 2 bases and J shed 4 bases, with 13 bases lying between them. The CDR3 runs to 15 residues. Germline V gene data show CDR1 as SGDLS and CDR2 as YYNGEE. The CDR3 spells CASSVVLASYNEQFF. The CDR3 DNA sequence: TGTGCCAGCAGCGTTGTCCTAGCGTCTTACAATGAGCAGTTCTTC.

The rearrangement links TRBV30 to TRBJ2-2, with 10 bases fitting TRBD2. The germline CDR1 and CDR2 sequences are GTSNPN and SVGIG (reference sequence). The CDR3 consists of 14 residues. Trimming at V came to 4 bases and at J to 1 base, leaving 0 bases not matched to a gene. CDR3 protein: CAWIAGGNTGELFF. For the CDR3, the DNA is TGTGCCTGGATAGCGGGAGGGAACACCGGGGAGCTGTTTTTT. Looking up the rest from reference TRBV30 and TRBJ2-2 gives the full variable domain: SQTIHQWPATLVQPVGSPLSLECTVEGTSNPNLYWYRQAAGRGLQLLFYSVGIGQISSEVPQNLSASRPQDRQFILSSKKLLLSDSGFYLCAWIAGGNTGELFFGEGSRLTVL.

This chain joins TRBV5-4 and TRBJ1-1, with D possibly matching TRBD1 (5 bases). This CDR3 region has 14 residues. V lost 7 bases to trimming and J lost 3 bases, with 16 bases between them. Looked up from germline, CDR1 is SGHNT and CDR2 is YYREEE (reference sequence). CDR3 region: CASPSPGGHTEAFF. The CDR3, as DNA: TGTGCCAGCCCTTCCCCGGGGGGACACACTGAAGCTTTCTTT.

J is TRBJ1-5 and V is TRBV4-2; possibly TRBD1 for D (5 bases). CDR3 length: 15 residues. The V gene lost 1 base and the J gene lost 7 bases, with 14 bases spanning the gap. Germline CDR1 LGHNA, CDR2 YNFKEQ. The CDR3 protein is CASSQVRPKGQPQHF. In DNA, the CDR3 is TGTGCCAGCAGCCAAGTGCGCCCCAAGGGGCAGCCCCAGCATTTT.

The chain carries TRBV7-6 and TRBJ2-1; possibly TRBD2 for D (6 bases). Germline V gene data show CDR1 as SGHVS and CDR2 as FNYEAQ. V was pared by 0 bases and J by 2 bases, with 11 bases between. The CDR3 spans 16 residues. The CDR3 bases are TGTGCCAGCAGCTTAGCGGCCGGGGAGGCCTACAATGAGCAGTTCTTC. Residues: CASSLAAGEAYNEQFF.

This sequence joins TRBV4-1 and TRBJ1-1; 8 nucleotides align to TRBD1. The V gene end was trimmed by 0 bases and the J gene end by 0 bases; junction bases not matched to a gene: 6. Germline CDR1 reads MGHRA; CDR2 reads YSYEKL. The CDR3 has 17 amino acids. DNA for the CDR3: TGCGCCAGCAGCCAAGAGCGGACAGGGTGGATGAACACTGAAGCTTTCTTT. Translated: CASSQERTGWMNTEAFF.

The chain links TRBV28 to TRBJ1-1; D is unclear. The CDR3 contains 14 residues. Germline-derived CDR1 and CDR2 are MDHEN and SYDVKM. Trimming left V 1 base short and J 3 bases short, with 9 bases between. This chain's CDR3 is CASSLFKRYTEAFF. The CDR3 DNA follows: TGTGCCAGCAGTTTATTTAAACGGTACACTGAAGCTTTCTTT. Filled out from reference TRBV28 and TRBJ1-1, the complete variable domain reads DVKVTQSSRYLVKRTGEKVFLECVQDMDHENMFWYRQDPGLGLRLIYFSYDVKMKEKGDIPEGYSVSREKKERFSLILESASTNQTSMYLCASSLFKRYTEAFFGQGTRLTVV.

The CDR3 nucleotides read TGCGCCAGCAGCCAAGAGGGCGCAACTAATGAAAAACTGTTTTTT. It yields the protein CASSQEGATNEKLFF. The chain uses TRBV4-3 and TRBJ1-4, with unresolved D. Germline lookup yields CDR1 LGHNA and CDR2 YSLEER. This CDR3 is built from 15 residues. With 0 bases removed from V and 0 bases from J, the gap between germline ends came to 5 bases.

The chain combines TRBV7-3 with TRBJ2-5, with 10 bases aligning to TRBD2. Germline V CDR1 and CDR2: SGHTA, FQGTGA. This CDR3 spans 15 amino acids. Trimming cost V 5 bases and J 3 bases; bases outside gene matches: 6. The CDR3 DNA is TGTGCCAGCAGCGCCTGGACTAGCGGAGAAGAGACCCAGTACTTC. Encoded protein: CASSAWTSGEETQYF.

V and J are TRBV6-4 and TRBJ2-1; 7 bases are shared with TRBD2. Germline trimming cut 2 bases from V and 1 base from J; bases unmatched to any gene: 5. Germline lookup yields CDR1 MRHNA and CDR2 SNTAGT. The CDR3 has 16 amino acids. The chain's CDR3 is CASSDTAGASYNEQFF. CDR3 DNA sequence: TGTGCCAGCAGTGACACGGCGGGAGCATCCTACAATGAGCAGTTCTTC.

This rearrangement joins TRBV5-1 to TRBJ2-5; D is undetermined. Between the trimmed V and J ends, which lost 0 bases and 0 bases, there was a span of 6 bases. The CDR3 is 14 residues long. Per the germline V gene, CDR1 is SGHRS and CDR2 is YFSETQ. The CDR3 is CASSLGVYQETQYF. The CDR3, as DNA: TGCGCCAGCAGCTTGGGAGTGTACCAAGAGACCCAGTACTTC. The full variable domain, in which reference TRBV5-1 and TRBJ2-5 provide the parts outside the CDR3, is KAGVTQTPRYLIKTRGQQVTLSCSPISGHRSVSWYQQTPGQGLQFLFEYFSETQRNKGNFPGRFSGRQFSNSRSEMNVSTLELGDSALYLCASSLGVYQETQYFGPGTRLLVL.

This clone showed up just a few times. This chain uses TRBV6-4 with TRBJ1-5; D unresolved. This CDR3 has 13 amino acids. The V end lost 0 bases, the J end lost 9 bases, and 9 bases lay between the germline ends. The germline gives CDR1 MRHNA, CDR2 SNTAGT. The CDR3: CASSDSPSGPQHF. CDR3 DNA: TGTGCCAGCAGTGACTCGCCCTCCGGGCCCCAGCATTTT.

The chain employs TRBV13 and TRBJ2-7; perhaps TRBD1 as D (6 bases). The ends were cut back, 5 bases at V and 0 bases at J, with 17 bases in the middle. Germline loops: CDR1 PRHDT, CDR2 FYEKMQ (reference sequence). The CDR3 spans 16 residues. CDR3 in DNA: TGTGCCAGCAGCCAACGCCAGGGGATTAGCTCCTACGAGCAGTACTTC. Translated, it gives CASSQRQGISSYEQYF. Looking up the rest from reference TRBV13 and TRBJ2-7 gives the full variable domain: AAGVIQSPRHLIKEKRETATLKCYPIPRHDTVYWYQQGPGQDPQFLISFYEKMQSDKGSIPDRFSAQQFSDYHSELNMSSLELGDSALYFCASSQRQGISSYEQYFGPGTRLTVT.

CDR3 DNA: TGTGCCAGCAGTTTATCGGTTTCTAGGCGCGAGCAGTACTTC. Encoded protein: CASSLSVSRREQYF. The chain recombines TRBV27 with TRBJ2-7, with D unresolved. The V gene's germline CDR1 is MNHEY and CDR2 SMNVEV (reference sequence). V was shortened by 0 bases and J by 6 bases, with 12 bases between the two germline ends. The CDR3 contains 14 residues.

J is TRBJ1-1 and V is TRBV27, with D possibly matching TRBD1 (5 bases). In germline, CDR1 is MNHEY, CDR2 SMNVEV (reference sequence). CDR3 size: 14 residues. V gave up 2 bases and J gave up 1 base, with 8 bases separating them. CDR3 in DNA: TGTGCCAGCAGTTTACCGGGGGAGAACACTGAAGCTTTCTTT. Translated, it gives CASSLPGENTEAFF.

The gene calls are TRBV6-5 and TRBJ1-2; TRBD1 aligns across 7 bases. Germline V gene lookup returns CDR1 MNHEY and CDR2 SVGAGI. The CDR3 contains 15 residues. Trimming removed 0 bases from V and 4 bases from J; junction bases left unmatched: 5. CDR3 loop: CASSYSMGQSYGYTF. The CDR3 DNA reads TGTGCCAGCAGTTACTCGATGGGACAGAGCTATGGCTACACCTTC.

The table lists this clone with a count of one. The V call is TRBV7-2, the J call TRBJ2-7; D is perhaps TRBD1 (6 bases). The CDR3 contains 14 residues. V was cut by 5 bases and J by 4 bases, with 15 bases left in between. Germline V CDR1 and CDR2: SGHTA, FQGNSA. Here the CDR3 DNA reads TGTGCCAGCAGCCAGGGGCCAGGAGTATACGAGCAGTACTTC. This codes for CASSQGPGVYEQYF.

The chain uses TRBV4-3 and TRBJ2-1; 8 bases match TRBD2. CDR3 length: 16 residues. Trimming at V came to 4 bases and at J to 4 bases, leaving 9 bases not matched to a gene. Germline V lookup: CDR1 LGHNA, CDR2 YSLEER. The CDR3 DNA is TGCGCCAGCAGCCGACTAACTAGCGGCGTGTACAATGAGCAGTTCTTC. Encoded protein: CASSRLTSGVYNEQFF.

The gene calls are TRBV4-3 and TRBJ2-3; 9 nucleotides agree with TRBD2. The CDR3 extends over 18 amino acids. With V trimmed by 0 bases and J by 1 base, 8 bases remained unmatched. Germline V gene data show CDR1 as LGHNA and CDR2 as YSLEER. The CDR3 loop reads CASSQDRDLAGGTDTQYF. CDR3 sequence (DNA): TGCGCCAGCAGCCAAGATAGGGATTTAGCGGGGGGCACAGATACGCAGTATTTT.

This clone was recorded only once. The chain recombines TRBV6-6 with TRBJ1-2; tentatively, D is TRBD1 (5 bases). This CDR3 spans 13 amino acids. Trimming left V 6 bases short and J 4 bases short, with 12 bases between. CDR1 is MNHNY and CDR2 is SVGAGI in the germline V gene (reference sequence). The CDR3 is CASRSQALYGYTF. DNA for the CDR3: TGTGCCAGCAGGTCACAGGCACTCTATGGCTACACCTTC.

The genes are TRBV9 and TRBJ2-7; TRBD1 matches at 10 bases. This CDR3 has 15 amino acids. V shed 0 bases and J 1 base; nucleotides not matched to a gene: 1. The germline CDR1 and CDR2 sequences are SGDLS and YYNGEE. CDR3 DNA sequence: TGTGCCAGCAGCGTAGGACAGGGGGCATCCTACGAGCAGTACTTC. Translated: CASSVGQGASYEQYF.

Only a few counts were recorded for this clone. The CDR3 region is CAIRGTSYEQYF. The CDR3 DNA reads TGTGCCATCAGGGGCACCTCCTACGAGCAGTACTTC. J is TRBJ2-7 and V is TRBV10-3; D is ambiguous. Per the germline V gene, CDR1 is ENHRY and CDR2 is SYGVKD. CDR3 length: 12 residues. V gave up 6 bases and J gave up 0 bases, with 6 bases separating them.

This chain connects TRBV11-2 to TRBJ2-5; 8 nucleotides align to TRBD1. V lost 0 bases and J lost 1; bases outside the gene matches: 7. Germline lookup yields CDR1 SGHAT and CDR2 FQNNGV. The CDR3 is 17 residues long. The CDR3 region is CASSLEGTGAFQETQYF. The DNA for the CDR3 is TGTGCCAGCAGCTTAGAGGGGACAGGAGCGTTCCAAGAGACCCAGTACTTC.